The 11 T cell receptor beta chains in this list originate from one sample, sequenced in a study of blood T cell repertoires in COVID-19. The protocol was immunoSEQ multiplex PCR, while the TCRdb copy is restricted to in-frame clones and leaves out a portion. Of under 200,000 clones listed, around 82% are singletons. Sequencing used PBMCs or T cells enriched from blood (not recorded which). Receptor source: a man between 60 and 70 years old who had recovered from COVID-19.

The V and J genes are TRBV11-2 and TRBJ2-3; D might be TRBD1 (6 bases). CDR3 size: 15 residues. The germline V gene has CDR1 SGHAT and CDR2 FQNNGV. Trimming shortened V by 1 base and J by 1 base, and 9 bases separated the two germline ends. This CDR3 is CASSLGGQRTDTQYF. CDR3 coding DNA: TGTGCCAGCAGCTTAGGTGGACAGCGCACAGATACGCAGTATTTT.

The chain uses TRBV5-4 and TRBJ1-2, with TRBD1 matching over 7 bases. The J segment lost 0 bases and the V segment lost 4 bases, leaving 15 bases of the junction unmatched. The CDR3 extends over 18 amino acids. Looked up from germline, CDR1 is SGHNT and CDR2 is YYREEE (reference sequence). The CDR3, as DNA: TGTGCCAGCAGCAGTAAGGGGGGACAGTCTAATACTAACTATGGCTACACCTTC. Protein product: CASSSKGGQSNTNYGYTF.

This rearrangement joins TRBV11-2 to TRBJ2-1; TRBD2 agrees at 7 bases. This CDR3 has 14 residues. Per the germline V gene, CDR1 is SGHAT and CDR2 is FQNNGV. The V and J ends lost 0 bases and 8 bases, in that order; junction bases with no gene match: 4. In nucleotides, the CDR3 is TGTGCCAGCAGCTTAGATAGACTAGCCCATGAGCAGTTCTTC. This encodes CASSLDRLAHEQFF.

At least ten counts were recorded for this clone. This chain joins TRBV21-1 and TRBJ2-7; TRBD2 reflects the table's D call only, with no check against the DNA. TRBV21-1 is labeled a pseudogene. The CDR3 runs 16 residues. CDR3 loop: CASSAGRRERSYEQYF. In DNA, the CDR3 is TGTGCCAGCAGCGCGGGGCGGCGGGAACGGTCCTACGAGCAGTACTTC.

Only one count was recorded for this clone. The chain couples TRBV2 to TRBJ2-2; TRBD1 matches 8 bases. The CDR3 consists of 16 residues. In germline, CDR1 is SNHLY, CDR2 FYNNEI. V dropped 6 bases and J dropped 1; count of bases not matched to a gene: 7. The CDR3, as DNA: TGTGCCAGCAGCAGAGGCGGGACAGGGAACACCGGGGAGCTGTTTTTT. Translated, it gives CASSRGGTGNTGELFF.

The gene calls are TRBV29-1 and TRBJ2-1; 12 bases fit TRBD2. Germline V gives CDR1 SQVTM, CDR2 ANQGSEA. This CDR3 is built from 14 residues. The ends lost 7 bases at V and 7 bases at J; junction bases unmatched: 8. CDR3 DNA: TGCAGCGAGAAGGGACTAGCGGGCGGTAATGAGCAGTTCTTC. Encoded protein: CSEKGLAGGNEQFF.

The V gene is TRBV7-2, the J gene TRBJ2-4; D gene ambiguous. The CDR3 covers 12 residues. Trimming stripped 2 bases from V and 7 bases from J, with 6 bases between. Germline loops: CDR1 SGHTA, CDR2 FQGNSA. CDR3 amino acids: CASSLSLNIQYF. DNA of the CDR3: TGTGCCAGCAGCTTATCTTTGAACATTCAGTACTTC.

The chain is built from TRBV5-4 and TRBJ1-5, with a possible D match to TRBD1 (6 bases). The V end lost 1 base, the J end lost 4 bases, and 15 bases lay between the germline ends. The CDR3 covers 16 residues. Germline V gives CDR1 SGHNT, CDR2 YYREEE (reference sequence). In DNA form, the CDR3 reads TGTGCCAGCAGCTTGCAGGGCCTAGGGGGTAATCAGCCCCAGCATTTT. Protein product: CASSLQGLGGNQPQHF. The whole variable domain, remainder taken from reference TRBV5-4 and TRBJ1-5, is ETGVTQSPTHLIKTRGQQVTLRCSSQSGHNTVSWYQQALGQGPQFIFQYYREEENGRGNFPPRFSGLQFPNYSSELNVNALELDDSALYLCASSLQGLGGNQPQHFGDGTRLSIL.

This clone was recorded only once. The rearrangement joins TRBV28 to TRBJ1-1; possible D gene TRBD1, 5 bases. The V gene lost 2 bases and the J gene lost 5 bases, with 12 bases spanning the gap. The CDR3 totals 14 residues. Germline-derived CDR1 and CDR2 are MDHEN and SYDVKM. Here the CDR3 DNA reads TGTGCCAGCAGTTTAGGGGCGATGGAGACTGAAGCTTTCTTT. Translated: CASSLGAMETEAFF. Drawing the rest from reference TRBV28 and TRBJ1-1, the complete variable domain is DVKVTQSSRYLVKRTGEKVFLECVQDMDHENMFWYRQDPGLGLRLIYFSYDVKMKEKGDIPEGYSVSREKKERFSLILESASTNQTSMYLCASSLGAMETEAFFGQGTRLTVV.

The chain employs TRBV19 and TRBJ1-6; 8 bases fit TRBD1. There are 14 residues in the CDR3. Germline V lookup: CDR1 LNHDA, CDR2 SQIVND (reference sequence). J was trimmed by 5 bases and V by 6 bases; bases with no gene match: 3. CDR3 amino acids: CASSKTGDNSPLHF. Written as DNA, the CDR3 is TGTGCCAGTAGCAAGACAGGGGATAATTCACCCCTCCACTTT.

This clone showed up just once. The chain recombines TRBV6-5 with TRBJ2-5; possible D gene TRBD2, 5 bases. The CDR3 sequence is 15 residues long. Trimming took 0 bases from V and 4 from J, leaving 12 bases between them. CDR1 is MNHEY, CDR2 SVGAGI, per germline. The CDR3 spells CASSYSNAGGETQYF. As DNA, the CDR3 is TGTGCCAGCAGTTACTCGAATGCCGGAGGAGAGACCCAGTACTTC.